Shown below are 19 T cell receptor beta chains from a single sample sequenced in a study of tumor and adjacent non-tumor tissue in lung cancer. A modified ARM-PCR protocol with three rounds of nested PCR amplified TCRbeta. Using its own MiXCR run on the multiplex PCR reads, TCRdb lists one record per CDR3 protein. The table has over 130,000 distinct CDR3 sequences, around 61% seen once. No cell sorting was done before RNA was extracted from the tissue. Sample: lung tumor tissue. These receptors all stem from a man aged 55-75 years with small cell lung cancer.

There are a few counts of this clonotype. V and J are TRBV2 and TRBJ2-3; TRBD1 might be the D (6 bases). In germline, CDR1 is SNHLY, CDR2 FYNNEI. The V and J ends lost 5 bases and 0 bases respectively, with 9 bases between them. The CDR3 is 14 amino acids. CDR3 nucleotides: TGTGCCAGCAGTACGGACAGAAGCACAGATACGCAGTATTTT. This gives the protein CASSTDRSTDTQYF.

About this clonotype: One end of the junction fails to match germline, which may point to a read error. The CDR3 sequence: CASSLSGTYERYF. Written as DNA, the CDR3 is TGTGCCAGCAGCCTTTCAGGGACCTACGAGCGGTACTTC. J is TRBJ2-7 and V is TRBV11-1, with D tentatively TRBD1 or TRBD2 (5 bases each). The germline V gene encodes CDR1 SGHAT and CDR2 FQDESV (reference sequence). This CDR3 comprises 13 residues.

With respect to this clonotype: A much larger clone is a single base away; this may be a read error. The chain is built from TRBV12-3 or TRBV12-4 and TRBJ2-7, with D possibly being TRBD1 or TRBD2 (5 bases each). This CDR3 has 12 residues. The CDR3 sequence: CSSSFGDGVQYF. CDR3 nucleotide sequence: TGTTCCAGCAGTTTTGGGGACGGGGTGCAGTACTTC.

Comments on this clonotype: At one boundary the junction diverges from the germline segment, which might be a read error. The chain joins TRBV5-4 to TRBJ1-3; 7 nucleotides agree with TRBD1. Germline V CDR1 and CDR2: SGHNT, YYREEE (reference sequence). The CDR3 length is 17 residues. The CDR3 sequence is CVSSGRQGGNSENTIYF. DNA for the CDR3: TGTGTCAGCAGCGGCCGACAGGGCGGAAACTCTGAAAACACCATATATTTT.

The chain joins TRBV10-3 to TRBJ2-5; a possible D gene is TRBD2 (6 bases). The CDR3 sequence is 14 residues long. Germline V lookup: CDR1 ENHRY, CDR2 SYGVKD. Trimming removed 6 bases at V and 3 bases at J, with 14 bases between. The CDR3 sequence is CAISRNGGEETQYF. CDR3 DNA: TGTGCCATCAGCAGAAACGGGGGAGAAGAGACCCAGTACTTC.

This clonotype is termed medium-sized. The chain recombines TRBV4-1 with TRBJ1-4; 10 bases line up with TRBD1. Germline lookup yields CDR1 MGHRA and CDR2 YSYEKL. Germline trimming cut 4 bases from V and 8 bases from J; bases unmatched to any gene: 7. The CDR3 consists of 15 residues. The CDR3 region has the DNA TGCGCCAGCAGCCGGGGGACAGGGGAAGGCGAAAAACTGTTTTTT. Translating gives CASSRGTGEGEKLFF.

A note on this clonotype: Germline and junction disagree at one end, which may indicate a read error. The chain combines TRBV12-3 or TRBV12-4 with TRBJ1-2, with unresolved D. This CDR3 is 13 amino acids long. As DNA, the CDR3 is TGTGCCCGCAGTTTCGGGAGCTCCTATTGCTACACCTTC. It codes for CARSFGSSYCYTF.

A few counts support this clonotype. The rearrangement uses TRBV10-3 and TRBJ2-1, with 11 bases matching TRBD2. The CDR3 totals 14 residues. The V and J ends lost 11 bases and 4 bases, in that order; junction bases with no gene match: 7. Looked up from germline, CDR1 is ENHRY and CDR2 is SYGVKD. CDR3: CASSGTSGYNEQFF. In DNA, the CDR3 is TGTGCCTCCTCCGGGACTAGCGGTTACAATGAGCAGTTCTTC.

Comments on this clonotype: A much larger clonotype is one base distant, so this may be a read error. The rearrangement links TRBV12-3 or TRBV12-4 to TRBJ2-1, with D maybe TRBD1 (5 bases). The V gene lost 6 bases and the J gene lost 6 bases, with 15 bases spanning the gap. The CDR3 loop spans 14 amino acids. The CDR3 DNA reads TGTGCCAGCAGAATTAGCTGGGGCTTCAATGAGCAGTTCTTC. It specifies CASRISWGFNEQFF.

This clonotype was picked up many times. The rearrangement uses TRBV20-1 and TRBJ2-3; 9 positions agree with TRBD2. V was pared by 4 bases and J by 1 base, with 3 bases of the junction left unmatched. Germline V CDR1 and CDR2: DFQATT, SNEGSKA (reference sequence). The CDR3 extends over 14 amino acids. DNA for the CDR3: TGCAGTGCTAAGGGACTAGCTGGCACAGATACGCAGTATTTT. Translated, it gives CSAKGLAGTDTQYF.

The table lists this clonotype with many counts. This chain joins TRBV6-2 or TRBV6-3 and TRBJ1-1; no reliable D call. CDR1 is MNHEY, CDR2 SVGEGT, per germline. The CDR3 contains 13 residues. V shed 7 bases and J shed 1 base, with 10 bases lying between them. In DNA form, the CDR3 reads TGTGCCAGCAACCAACCCAGGAACACTGAAGCTTTCTTT. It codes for CASNQPRNTEAFF.

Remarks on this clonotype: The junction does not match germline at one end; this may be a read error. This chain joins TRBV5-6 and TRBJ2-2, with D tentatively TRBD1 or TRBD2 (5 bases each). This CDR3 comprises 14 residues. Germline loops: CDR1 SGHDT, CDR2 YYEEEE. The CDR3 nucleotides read TGTGTCAGCAGCATTTCAGGGACCCCCGGAGAGCTGTTTTTT. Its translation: CVSSISGTPGELFF.

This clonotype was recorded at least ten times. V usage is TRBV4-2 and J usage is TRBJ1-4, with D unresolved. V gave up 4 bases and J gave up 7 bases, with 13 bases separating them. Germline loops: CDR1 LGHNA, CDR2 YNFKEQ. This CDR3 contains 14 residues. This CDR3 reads CASSPRHGVEKLFF. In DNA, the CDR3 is TGTGCCAGCAGCCCCCGACACGGGGTTGAAAAACTGTTTTTT.

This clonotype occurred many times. The CDR3 nucleotides are TGTGCCAGCAGTTACCCGGGGGAGAACACTGAAGCTTTCTTT. It translates to CASSYPGENTEAFF. The chain carries TRBV6-2 or TRBV6-3 and TRBJ1-1, with a possible D match to TRBD1 (5 bases). Germline values: CDR1 MNHEY, CDR2 SVGEGT. Between the trimmed V and J ends, which lost 2 bases and 1 base, there was a span of 8 bases. The CDR3 runs to 14 residues.

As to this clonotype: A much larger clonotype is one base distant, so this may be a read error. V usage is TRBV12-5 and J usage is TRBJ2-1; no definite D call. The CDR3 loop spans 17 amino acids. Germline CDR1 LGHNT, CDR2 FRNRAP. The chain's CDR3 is CASGLLRPPRAYNEQSF. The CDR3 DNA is TGTGCTAGTGGTTTGCTCCGCCCCCCAAGGGCCTACAATGAGCAGTCCTTC.

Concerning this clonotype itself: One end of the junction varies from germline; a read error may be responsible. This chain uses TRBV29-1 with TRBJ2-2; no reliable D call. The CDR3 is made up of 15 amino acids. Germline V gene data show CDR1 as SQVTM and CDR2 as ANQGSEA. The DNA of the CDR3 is TGCAGCGCCGTAGTGGGCTCCGTGAACACCAGGGAGCTGTTTTTT. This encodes CSAVVGSVNTRELFF.

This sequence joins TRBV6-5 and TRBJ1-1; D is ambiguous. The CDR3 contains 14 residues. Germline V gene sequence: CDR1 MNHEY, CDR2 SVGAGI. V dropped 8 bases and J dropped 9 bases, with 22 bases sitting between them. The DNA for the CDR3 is TGTGCCAGCCAACGAACCCGGAGGGTCGGTAAAGCTTTCTTT. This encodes CASQRTRRVGKAFF.

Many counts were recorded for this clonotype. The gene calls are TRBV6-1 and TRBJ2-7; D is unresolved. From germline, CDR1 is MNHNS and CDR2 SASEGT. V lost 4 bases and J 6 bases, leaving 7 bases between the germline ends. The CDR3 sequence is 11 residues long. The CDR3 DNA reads TGTGCCAGCAGTGCCTTCGGCGAGCAGTACGTC. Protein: CASSAFGEQYV.

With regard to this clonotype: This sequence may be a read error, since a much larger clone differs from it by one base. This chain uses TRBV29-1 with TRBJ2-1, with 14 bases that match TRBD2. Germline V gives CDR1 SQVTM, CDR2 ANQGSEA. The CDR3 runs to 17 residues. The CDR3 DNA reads TGCTGCGTCGCCGGGACTAGCGGGAGTGTGGGGAACAATGAGCAGTTCTTC. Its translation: CCVAGTSGSVGNNEQFF.